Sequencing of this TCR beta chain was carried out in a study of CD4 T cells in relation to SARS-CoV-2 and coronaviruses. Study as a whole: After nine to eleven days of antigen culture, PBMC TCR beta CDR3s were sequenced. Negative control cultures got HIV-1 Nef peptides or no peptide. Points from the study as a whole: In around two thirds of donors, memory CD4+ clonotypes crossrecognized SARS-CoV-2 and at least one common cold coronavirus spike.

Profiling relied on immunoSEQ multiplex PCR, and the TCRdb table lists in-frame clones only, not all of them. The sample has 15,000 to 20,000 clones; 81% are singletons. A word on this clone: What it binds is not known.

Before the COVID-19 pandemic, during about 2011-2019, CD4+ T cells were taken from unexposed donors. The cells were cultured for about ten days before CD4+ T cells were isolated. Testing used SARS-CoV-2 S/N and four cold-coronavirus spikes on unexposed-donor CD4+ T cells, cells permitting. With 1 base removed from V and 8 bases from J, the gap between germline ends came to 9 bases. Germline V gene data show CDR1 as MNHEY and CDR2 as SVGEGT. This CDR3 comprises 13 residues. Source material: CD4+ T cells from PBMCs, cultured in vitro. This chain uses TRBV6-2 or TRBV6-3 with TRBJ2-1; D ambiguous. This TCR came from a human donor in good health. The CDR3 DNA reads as TGTGCCAGCAGTTACTACCCCCTGGATGAGCAGTTCTTC. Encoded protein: CASSYYPLDEQFF.